Below, one TCR beta chain is given with its context. The data stem from a study of blood T cell repertoires in COVID-19. Study information: Samples representing acute and convalescent COVID-19 were sourced from the United States, Italy and Spain. The cDNA or gDNA used as material had been derived from T cells, B-cell-depleted T cells, or PBMCs.

Germline V lookup: CDR1 SQVTM, CDR2 ANQGSEA. This CDR3 has 14 residues. Trimming took off 3 bases at V and 0 bases at J, with 9 bases between the two ends. How the authors handled the data: Amplified reference gene primers provided the basis for estimating nucleated cell counts. Sequencing was performed with immunoSEQ multiplex PCR; in TCRdb, only in-frame clones are kept and a portion is missing. V and J calls and clone size are those listed in that table; D and trimming were worked out from the DNA. The sample holds under 200,000 clones, about 86% seen once. The sequencing sample was made of peripheral blood. The chain links TRBV29-1 to TRBJ1-3; TRBD1 might be the D (5 bases). The source of this sequence is a woman aged 80 or older in a cohort sampled during active or convalescent COVID-19. The CDR3 DNA is TGCAGCGTTGAGACGGACATCTCTGGAAACACCATATATTTT. It codes for CSVETDISGNTIYF.